A selection of T cell receptor beta chains follows, all from one sample in a study of blood T cells in healthy people across ages. One entry per CDR3 protein, called by TCRdb with MiXCR from the 5' RACE reads. Among about 1.4 million distinct CDR3 sequences listed, approximately 63% were seen once. The sequenced material came from blood. These receptors all come from a young man in good health. CDR3s include the opening cysteine and the closing phenylalanine or tryptophan. D genes are given only for firm matches. Part of the rows lack a size; the others show once, few, many or a class for expanded clones.

TRBJ1-2 | TRBV9 | NA | NA | CASSVEVGFRGYTF | TGTGCCAGCAGCGTAGAGGTTGGGTTTCGGGGCTACACCTTC
TRBJ1-1 | TRBV5-1 | NA | NA | CASSWGSEAFF | TGCGCCAGCAGCTGGGGGAGTGAAGCTTTCTTT
TRBJ2-3 | TRBV29-1 | TRBD1 | few | CSGDRSTDTQYF | TGCAGCGGGGACAGAAGCACAGATACGCAGTATTTT
TRBJ2-5 | TRBV9 | TRBD2 | NA | CTSSVAGAPKGTQYF | TGTACCAGCAGCGTAGCGGGGGCGCCAAAAGGGACCCAGTACTTC
TRBJ2-7 | TRBV4-1 | TRBD2 | NA | CASSHAEAGRNEQYF | TGCGCCAGCAGCCACGCGGAAGCGGGAAGAAATGAGCAGTACTTC
TRBJ2-5 | TRBV7-6 | TRBD1 | NA | CASSSTGLAETQYF | TGTGCCAGCAGCTCGACAGGGTTAGCCGAGACCCAGTACTTC
TRBJ2-3 | TRBV27 | TRBD1 | NA | CASSERDRASTDTQYF | TGTGCCAGCAGTGAGCGGGACAGGGCGAGCACAGATACGCAGTATTTT
TRBJ2-1 | TRBV24-1 | NA | NA | CATSDLGAREQFF | TGTGCCACCAGTGATTTAGGGGCCCGTGAGCAGTTCTTC
TRBJ2-5 | TRBV11-2 | NA | NA | CAGSMRETQYF | TGTGCCGGCAGCATGAGAGAGACCCAGTACTTC
TRBJ2-3 | TRBV29-1 | NA | few | CSVESTAQDTQYF | TGCAGCGTTGAATCGACGGCACAAGATACGCAGTATTTT
TRBJ2-7 | TRBV20-1 | TRBD2 | NA | CSADLAGGPDEQYF | TGCAGTGCGGATCTAGCGGGGGGGCCAGACGAGCAGTACTTC
TRBJ2-7 | TRBV20-1 | TRBD1 | NA | CSALGDRSSYEQYF | TGCAGTGCCCTCGGGGACAGGAGCTCCTACGAGCAGTACTTC
TRBJ2-1 | TRBV6-5 | NA | few | CASSYLLPALVNEQFF | TGTGCCAGCAGTTACCTCCTCCCGGCACTAGTTAATGAGCAGTTCTTC
TRBJ2-3 | TRBV20-1 | NA | NA | CSAPFWLDTGTDTQYF | TGCAGTGCTCCCTTTTGGCTGGACACCGGCACAGATACGCAGTATTTT
TRBJ2-7 | TRBV4-1 | TRBD2 | few | CASSQDLTGGSYEQYF | TGCGCCAGCAGCCAAGATCTTACGGGGGGTTCCTACGAGCAGTACTTC
TRBJ1-2 | TRBV7-2 | NA | NA | CASSLDSRLYGYTF | TGTGCCAGCAGCTTAGATTCGCGTCTTTATGGCTACACCTTC
TRBJ2-1 | TRBV5-1 | NA | NA | CASSLGSPGGEQFF | TGCGCCAGCAGCTTGGGGTCCCCAGGGGGGGAGCAGTTCTTC
TRBJ2-7 | TRBV14 | NA | NA | CASSQEHDRPTYEQYF | TGTGCCAGCAGCCAAGAGCATGACAGGCCGACCTACGAGCAGTACTTC
TRBJ2-7 | TRBV29-1 | TRBD1 | NA | CSAWDRGQGHNEQYF | TGCAGCGCCTGGGATAGGGGACAGGGGCACAATGAGCAGTACTTC
TRBJ1-5 | TRBV2 | TRBD1 | NA | CASSRGQGKQPQHF | TGTGCCAGCAGCCGGGGACAGGGAAAGCAGCCCCAGCATTTT
TRBJ2-5 | TRBV25-1 | NA | few | CASSGLLQETQYF | TGTGCCAGCAGTGGTCTACTACAAGAGACCCAGTACTTC
TRBJ2-4 | TRBV18 | NA | once | CASSPLGENIQYF | TGTGCCAGCTCCCCACTGGGGGAAAACATTCAGTACTTC
TRBJ2-1 | TRBV5-1 | NA | NA | CASSESRDPDNEQFF | TGCGCCAGCAGCGAGTCCCGGGACCCCGACAATGAGCAGTTCTTC
TRBJ2-7 | TRBV5-6 | TRBD1 | NA | CASSKPGQGLSYEQYF | TGTGCCAGCAGCAAACCGGGACAGGGCCTCTCCTACGAGCAGTACTTC
TRBJ2-1 | TRBV28 | TRBD1 | NA | CASSLVNRGYEQFF | TGTGCCAGCAGTTTAGTCAACAGGGGCTACGAGCAGTTCTTC
TRBJ1-5 | TRBV27 | TRBD1 | NA | CASRPGTGQPQHF | TGTGCCAGCAGACCTGGGACAGGTCAGCCCCAGCATTTT
TRBJ2-3 | TRBV7-6 | NA | NA | CASSPFISDTQYF | TGTGCCAGCAGCCCATTCATCTCAGATACGCAGTATTTT
TRBJ2-5 | TRBV7-9 | TRBD1 | NA | CASSLVGTDRTQYF | TGTGCCAGCAGCTTAGTAGGGACAGATCGTACCCAGTACTTC
TRBJ1-1 | TRBV6-6 | NA | NA | CASSYTSRGGTEAFF | TGTGCCAGCAGTTACACGTCCAGGGGCGGAACTGAAGCTTTCTTT
TRBJ2-7 | TRBV11-2 | NA | NA | CASSLELAVTYEQYF | TGTGCCAGCAGCTTAGAGTTAGCGGTGACCTACGAGCAGTACTTC
TRBJ2-3 | TRBV5-1 | TRBD1 | NA | CASSFAGQGTDTQYF | TGCGCCAGCAGCTTCGCGGGACAGGGCACAGATACGCAGTATTTT
TRBJ2-5 | TRBV5-1 | NA | once | CASSLTSLGETQYF | TGCGCCAGCAGCTTAACTTCTCTGGGAGAGACCCAGTACTTC
TRBJ1-4 | TRBV7-9 | NA | NA | CASSSDMSIEKLFF | TGTGCCAGCAGCTCGGATATGTCTATTGAAAAACTGTTTTTT
TRBJ1-2 | TRBV14 | TRBD1 | NA | CASSQAEGADYGYTF | TGTGCCAGCAGCCAAGCTGAGGGGGCGGACTATGGCTACACCTTC
TRBJ1-4 | TRBV7-2 | TRBD1 | once | CASSQGGPTTNEKLFF | TGTGCCAGCAGCCAAGGGGGCCCTACAACTAATGAAAAACTGTTTTTT
TRBJ2-1 | TRBV25-1 | NA | NA | CASSESGYSLRSYNEQFF | TGTGCCAGCAGTGAATCGGGCTACAGCCTCCGCTCCTACAATGAGCAGTTCTTC
TRBJ2-5 | TRBV10-3 | NA | NA | CAISESRPVQETQYF | TGTGCCATCAGTGAGTCGAGGCCGGTACAAGAGACCCAGTACTTC
TRBJ2-5 | TRBV7-8 | NA | NA | CASRSNSGLLASWQYF | TGTGCCAGCAGAAGTAACTCTGGACTCCTAGCCTCGTGGCAGTACTTC
TRBJ2-1 | TRBV20-1 | TRBD2 | few | CSTHKLAGVGNEQFF | TGCAGTACCCATAAACTAGCGGGAGTTGGTAATGAGCAGTTCTTC
TRBJ2-3 | TRBV12-3/TRBV12-4 | TRBD2 | NA | CASSLARTSGNRIPTDTQYF | TGTGCCAGCAGTCTAGCCCGGACTAGCGGGAATAGAATCCCCACAGATACGCAGTATTTT
TRBJ1-1 | TRBV6-4 | NA | NA | CASIIRASTIAFF | TGTGCCAGCATTATCAGGGCCTCGACGATCGCTTTCTTT
TRBJ2-7 | TRBV20-1 | NA | many | CSARGRQDYEQYF | TGCAGTGCTAGGGGTCGACAGGACTACGAGCAGTACTTC
TRBJ1-5 | TRBV6-1 | TRBD1 | NA | CASNPGQGDGVQPQHF | TGTGCCAGCAACCCGGGACAGGGGGACGGGGTTCAGCCCCAGCATTTT
TRBJ2-5 | TRBV6-2/TRBV6-3 | TRBD2 | few | CASSFPQLAPQETQYF | TGTGCCAGCAGTTTCCCCCAACTAGCGCCCCAAGAGACCCAGTACTTC
TRBJ2-7 | TRBV4-3 | NA | NA | CASSQDFGLGDGSSYEQYF | TGCGCCAGCAGCCAAGATTTCGGATTGGGGGACGGGAGCTCCTACGAGCAGTACTTC
TRBJ1-2 | TRBV9 | NA | NA | CASSVQGDVYGYTF | TGTGCCAGCAGCGTCCAAGGGGACGTCTATGGCTACACCTTC
TRBJ1-2 | TRBV20-1 | NA | NA | CSVSLWASHGYTF | TGCAGTGTCTCCCTTTGGGCCTCGCATGGCTACACCTTC
TRBJ2-1 | TRBV25-1 | NA | NA | CASSEWSSSNEQFF | TGTGCCAGCAGTGAATGGTCCTCTAGCAATGAGCAGTTCTTC
TRBJ2-1 | TRBV7-2 | NA | NA | CASSFSRSGYNEQFF | TGTGCCAGCAGCTTTAGTCGGTCCGGGTACAATGAGCAGTTCTTC
TRBJ2-2 | TRBV12-3/TRBV12-4 | NA | NA | CASRSGWNTGELFF | TGTGCCAGCAGATCGGGGTGGAACACCGGGGAGCTGTTTTTT
TRBJ2-5 | TRBV4-1 | NA | NA | CASSQETGHIQETQYF | TGCGCCAGCAGTCAAGAAACGGGACATATACAAGAGACCCAGTACTTC
TRBJ1-1 | TRBV28 | TRBD1 | NA | CASSPEGQGYTEAFF | TGTGCCAGCAGCCCGGAAGGACAGGGGTACACTGAAGCTTTCTTT